The T cell receptor beta chain described here comes from a study of vaccination and CD4 T cells after COVID-19. The wider study: Sampling that followed vaccination took place a median about 75 days after dose two, within a range of 14 to 241. Overlapping spike peptides from SARS-CoV-2, HCoV-NL63, HCoV-OC43 and HCoV-229E served to stimulate the cells.

Treatment of the sample: 10-day PBMC culture with coronavirus spike peptide pools or control peptides (ViraFEST assay). ViraFEST expanded antigen-specific T cells with peptide pools, then sequenced TCRs. The study sequenced cultured CD4+ T cell DNA using the Oncomine TCR Beta short-read assay. MiXCR, applied by TCRdb to the PCR reads, yields one record per CDR3 protein. The sample carries about 17,000 distinct CDR3 sequences, just under 50% recorded once. Germline loops: CDR1 SGHTA, CDR2 FQGNSA. The V gene end was trimmed by 4 bases and the J gene end by 4 bases; junction bases not matched to a gene: 7. This CDR3 has 14 amino acids. This clonotype has just a few counts. As yet, its antigen is unknown.

This TCR came from a human donor who had recovered from COVID-19. The sample was CD4+ T cells from blood, cultured in vitro, taken before SARS-CoV-2 vaccination. The chain couples TRBV7-2 to TRBJ2-7; 7 nucleotides line up with TRBD2. Written as DNA, the CDR3 is TGTGCCAGCAGCTCGGGAGGCTCATTTTACGAGCAGTACTTC. Protein: CASSSGGSFYEQYF.